This entry lists 27 T cell receptor beta chains sequenced from one sample in a study of cytomegalovirus exposure and HLA in healthy donors. The protocol was immunoSEQ multiplex PCR, while the TCRdb copy is restricted to in-frame clones and leaves out a portion. The sample consists of roughly 150,000 clones, around 93% of them appearing once. Sample: PBMCs. These receptor sequences come from a man in his late teens or twenties in good health and CMV-seropositive.

V is TRBV4-2 and J is TRBJ1-2; D is perhaps TRBD1 (5 bases). This CDR3 is 12 amino acids long. V was cut by 4 bases and J by 8 bases, with 11 bases left in between. Per germline, CDR1 LGHNA and CDR2 YNFKEQ. CDR3 sequence (DNA): TGTGCCAGCAGCCCGAGTTGGGGCGGCTACACCTTC. As protein: CASSPSWGGYTF.

V usage is TRBV5-4 and J usage is TRBJ2-7; 9 positions agree with TRBD1. The CDR3 is 18 amino acids. The germline CDR1 and CDR2 sequences are SGHNT and YYREEE (reference sequence). After removal of 4 bases from V and 3 bases from J, the junction contained 17 bases not matched to a gene. DNA for the CDR3: TGTGCCAGCAGCCATGGGGGCCTTACCGGGACAGGGCTCTACGAGCAGTACTTC. Protein: CASSHGGLTGTGLYEQYF.

This clone was recorded once. The chain is built from TRBV28 and TRBJ2-7, with a tentative D call TRBD1 (5 bases). Germline V CDR1 and CDR2: MDHEN, SYDVKM. V gave up 6 bases and J gave up 4 bases, with 19 bases separating them. CDR3 length: 15 residues. The CDR3 DNA is TGTGCCAGCAGCCCCATTAGGGGTGGTACATACGAGCAGTACTTC. This translates into CASSPIRGGTYEQYF.

The chain is built from TRBV18 and TRBJ2-5; no clear D gene. V lost 2 bases and J lost 5, with 9 bases in between. The CDR3 consists of 13 residues. Germline values: CDR1 KGHSH, CDR2 LQKENI. This CDR3 is CASSPTSRETQYF. CDR3 nucleotide sequence: TGTGCCAGCTCACCAACTTCACGGGAGACCCAGTACTTC.

For the CDR3, the DNA is TGTGCCAGCAGCCAAGAAATGGGACTAGCGGGAGCCTACGAGCAGTACTTC. Its protein product is CASSQEMGLAGAYEQYF. This chain joins TRBV4-2 and TRBJ2-7; 14 bases are shared with TRBD2. The CDR3 is made up of 17 amino acids. The V and J ends lost 0 bases and 2 bases, in that order; junction bases with no gene match: 3. CDR1 is LGHNA, CDR2 YNFKEQ, per germline.

The chain combines TRBV14 with TRBJ2-5, with 9 bases identical to TRBD2. The ends lost 3 bases at V and 4 bases at J; junction bases unmatched: 18. CDR1 and CDR2 (germline): SGHDN, FVKESK. This CDR3 is built from 19 residues. In DNA form, the CDR3 reads TGTGCCAGCAGCCAGTGGGCTAGCGGGATCTCATCGGGTGGAGAGACCCAGTACTTC. The encoded protein is CASSQWASGISSGGETQYF.

In its sample, this clone was seen a few times. The CDR3, as DNA: TGTGCCAGCAGTGACAGGGGAAGGAGTACCGGGGAGCTGTTTTTT. This gives the protein CASSDRGRSTGELFF. This chain connects TRBV2 to TRBJ2-2; D possibly corresponds to TRBD1 (6 bases). CDR3 length equals 15 residues. The germline V gene encodes CDR1 SNHLY and CDR2 FYNNEI. V gave up 3 bases and J gave up 5 bases, with 13 bases separating them.

The CDR3 region has the DNA TGCAGCGCCGGACTAGCGGCGAACACCGGGGAGCTGTTTTTT. It encodes CSAGLAANTGELFF. The rearrangement links TRBV29-1 to TRBJ2-2, with 10 bases aligning to TRBD2. Germline V gives CDR1 SQVTM, CDR2 ANQGSEA. Trimming took 7 bases from V and 0 from J; bases not matched to a gene: 2. The CDR3 runs to 14 residues.

This rearrangement joins TRBV19 to TRBJ1-4; 11 bases map to TRBD1. The V gene end was trimmed by 4 bases and the J gene end by 4 bases; junction bases not matched to a gene: 2. This CDR3 comprises 15 residues. Looked up from germline, CDR1 is LNHDA and CDR2 is SQIVND (reference sequence). CDR3 DNA: TGTGCCAGTAGTAGGGGACAGGGGGTTAATGAAAAACTGTTTTTT. Translated, it gives CASSRGQGVNEKLFF.

The J gene is TRBJ2-7, the V gene TRBV21-1; the table's D call, TRBD2, has no DNA check behind it. TRBV21-1 has pseudogene status. This CDR3 comprises 14 residues. Written as DNA, the CDR3 is TGTGCCAGCAGAGCGGGAGTTGGCTACTACGAGCAGTACTTC. Encoded protein: CASRAGVGYYEQYF.

The count of this clone is one. The rearrangement links TRBV28 to TRBJ1-2; D is undetermined. The CDR3 consists of 12 residues. In germline, CDR1 is MDHEN, CDR2 SYDVKM. V was clipped by 9 bases and J by 8 bases, with 16 bases between them. The CDR3 loop is CASCPQVKGYTF. Written as DNA, the CDR3 is TGTGCCAGTTGCCCCCAGGTGAAGGGCTACACCTTC.

This clone was observed once. V is TRBV5-4 and J is TRBJ2-7; 9 bases line up with TRBD1. V trimming: 2 bases; J trimming: 6 bases; junction bases outside the gene matches: 9. Germline CDR1 is SGHNT and CDR2 is YYREEE (reference sequence). CDR3 size: 15 residues. CDR3 coding DNA: TGTGCCAGCAGCTTTAGGGGACAGGGAAACGTCGAGCAGTACTTC. Translated, it gives CASSFRGQGNVEQYF. The full variable domain, with the rest looked up from reference TRBV5-4 and TRBJ2-7, is ETGVTQSPTHLIKTRGQQVTLRCSSQSGHNTVSWYQQALGQGPQFIFQYYREEENGRGNFPPRFSGLQFPNYSSELNVNALELDDSALYLCASSFRGQGNVEQYFGPGTRLTVT.

This clone was picked up a small number of times. The V and J genes are TRBV21-1 and TRBJ2-2; the D segment call TRBD2 is taken from the table without a DNA check. TRBV21-1 is tagged as a pseudogene. This CDR3 is 16 amino acids long. The CDR3 protein is CASTPSRDWRTGELFF. CDR3 nucleotide sequence: TGTGCCAGCACCCCCAGCCGGGACTGGAGGACCGGGGAGCTGTTTTTT.

The CDR3 bases are TGTGCCAGCAGTGAAGGTCCCCAGGGATATCGGAAGACCCAGTACTTC. This translates into CASSEGPQGYRKTQYF. The genes are TRBV6-1 and TRBJ2-5; a possible D gene is TRBD1 (5 bases). The V end lost 1 base, the J end lost 6 bases, and 18 bases lay between the germline ends. Germline-derived CDR1 and CDR2 are MNHNS and SASEGT. There are 16 residues in the CDR3.

V is TRBV5-4 and J is TRBJ2-5; TRBD1 matches at 9 bases. The CDR3 length is 13 residues. Germline CDR1 and CDR2: SGHNT and YYREEE (reference sequence). The V and J ends lost 4 bases and 5 bases, in that order; junction bases with no gene match: 3. The CDR3 nucleotides are TGTGCCAGCAGCCTGGACAGGGGCGAGACCCAGTACTTC. This codes for CASSLDRGETQYF.

The rearrangement uses TRBV27 and TRBJ1-4, with 7 bases identical to TRBD1. This CDR3 spans 17 amino acids. The germline V gene has CDR1 MNHEY and CDR2 SMNVEV (reference sequence). V shed 3 bases, J shed 8 bases, and the junction held 15 bases outside the gene matches. The CDR3 region is CASSLIGIRGPGEKLFF. The CDR3 DNA reads TGTGCCAGCAGTTTGATCGGTATAAGGGGGCCGGGGGAAAAACTGTTTTTT.

The genes are TRBV28 and TRBJ2-1; TRBD2 matches at 14 bases. Trimming took 5 bases from V and 7 from J; bases not matched to a gene: 7. Germline CDR1 MDHEN, CDR2 SYDVKM. This CDR3 has 16 amino acids. This chain's CDR3 is CASSPPWTSGRNEQFF. The DNA for the CDR3 is TGTGCCAGCAGTCCTCCTTGGACTAGCGGGAGGAATGAGCAGTTCTTC.

The rearrangement uses TRBV12-2 and TRBJ1-5; the D call in the table, TRBD1, was not verified against the DNA. TRBV12-2 is flagged as a pseudogene. CDR3 size: 15 residues. The CDR3 loop reads CASRFYRVVGQPQHF. The CDR3 DNA reads TGTGCAAGTCGCTTCTACAGGGTGGTGGGACAGCCCCAGCATTTT.

CDR3 amino acids: CASSPSGRTKTQYF. For the CDR3, the DNA is TGTGCCAGCAGTCCCAGCGGGAGAACGAAGACCCAGTACTTC. The chain carries TRBV28 and TRBJ2-5; 8 positions match TRBD2. Germline V lookup: CDR1 MDHEN, CDR2 SYDVKM. With 5 bases clipped from V and 6 bases from J, the junction kept 8 bases outside the gene matches. The CDR3 length is 14 residues.

The V gene is TRBV10-3, the J gene TRBJ2-5; a possible D gene is TRBD2 (7 bases). The length of the CDR3 is 15 residues. Germline V gives CDR1 ENHRY, CDR2 SYGVKD. V gave up 10 bases and J gave up 1 base, with 19 bases separating them. CDR3 coding DNA: TGTGCCACCAATAGGGGGGAGGGCGGCCAAGAGACCCAGTACTTC. Its translation: CATNRGEGGQETQYF.

The J gene is TRBJ2-7, the V gene TRBV5-1; TRBD2 matches at 12 bases. CDR1 and CDR2 from the germline V gene are SGHRS and YFSETQ. Trimming at V came to 4 bases and at J to 6 bases, leaving 8 bases not matched to a gene. This CDR3 spans 15 amino acids. This CDR3 is CASSQTSGRGSEQYF. Here the CDR3 DNA reads TGCGCCAGCAGCCAGACTAGCGGGAGAGGCAGCGAGCAGTACTTC.

This chain connects TRBV2 to TRBJ1-5, with 7 bases that match TRBD1. The CDR3 consists of 14 residues. Unmatched junction bases numbered 6, after V lost 3 bases and J lost 7 bases. Germline CDR1 and CDR2: SNHLY and FYNNEI. CDR3 DNA: TGTGCCAGCAGTGACCGACAGGGCAGGCAGCCCCAGCATTTT. Its translation is CASSDRQGRQPQHF.

The chain uses TRBV5-6 and TRBJ1-5; D unresolved. Per germline, CDR1 SGHDT and CDR2 YYEEEE. The CDR3 consists of 13 residues. V lost 0 bases, J lost 7 bases, and 8 bases lay in between. The CDR3 reads CASSLDGGQPQHF. CDR3 bases: TGTGCCAGCAGCTTGGATGGTGGCCAGCCCCAGCATTTT.

Comment on this clone: This likely comes from a read error, as the CDR3 has no conserved phenylalanine or tryptophan at its end. The DNA is omitted, as the CDR3 cannot be located on it reliably, and the CDR3 follows TCRdb's listing. V usage is TRBV11-3 and J usage is TRBJ2-7; the table calls TRBD2, which could not be checked here. From its first to its last residue, the CDR3 has 10 amino acids. Germline V gene data show CDR1 as SGHNT and CDR2 as YENEEA. The chain's CDR3 is CASSLTWEGL.

The gene calls are TRBV5-1 and TRBJ2-5, with 8 bases matching TRBD1. V gave up 4 bases and J gave up 4 bases; unmatched junction bases: 12. Per germline, CDR1 SGHRS and CDR2 YFSETQ. The CDR3 totals 16 residues. The CDR3 loop is CASSRGEQGVIETQYF. Written as DNA, the CDR3 is TGCGCCAGCAGCCGAGGGGAACAGGGGGTTATAGAGACCCAGTACTTC.

A single count supports this clone. The CDR3 sequence is CASSLGQGMAYEQYF. The CDR3 DNA reads TGTGCCAGCAGCTTAGGACAGGGAATGGCCTACGAGCAGTACTTC. The chain joins TRBV5-5 to TRBJ2-7; the match to TRBD1 covers 8 bases. The CDR3 sequence is 15 residues long. The V gene's germline CDR1 is SGHKS and CDR2 YYEKEE (reference sequence). J lost 2 bases, V lost 2 bases, and 6 bases had no gene match.

This chain connects TRBV11-2 to TRBJ2-7; a possible D gene is TRBD1 (5 bases). This CDR3 is built from 14 residues. Trimming removed 1 base at V and 2 bases at J, with 9 bases between. CDR1 SGHAT and CDR2 FQNNGV come from the germline V gene. CDR3 sequence (DNA): TGTGCCAGCAGCTTAGCTGGGGCCCCCTACGAGCAGTACTTC. It codes for CASSLAGAPYEQYF.